Given below is one T cell receptor (beta chain) in context. Its antigen remains undetermined. The input lacks base qualities; no much larger clone sits a single base away. Other DNA sequences in the same sample also yield this CDR3. The data were taken from a study of shared clonotypes between healthy human individuals (TCRdb year 2020). Describing the broader study: The cohort comprised a couple of women and three men aged 18 to 49 years. For each donor, CD4 naive and CD4 memory were each run on three plates, CD8 naive on two plates, and CD8 memory on one plate. To estimate repertoire size and how much clonotypes are shared between individuals, the study performed deep sequencing of blood TCR repertoires from roughly five healthy adults. Different laboratories and diverse techniques were used to prepare libraries and sequence TCR repertoires, to increase sequencing depth and limit assay-specific biases. Each donor's leukapheresis produced roughly between about 0.9 and 9.5 billion PBMCs.

Using the deep immunoSEQ assay, TCR CDR3 regions were amplified from genomic DNA by multiplex PCR. For each cell subset, the extracted genomic DNA was distributed evenly across all wells of several immunoSEQ 96-well plates, and each plate served as one replicate. For sorted subsets, around 200 ng genomic DNA, equal to about 30,000 T cell genomes, was loaded into each replicate PCR. Purified libraries were quantified with a Qubit 3.0 fluorometer, sized on a Bioanalyzer 2100, and re-quantified with the KAPA Library Quantification kit. A separate single-read 150-cycle Illumina NextSeq 550 flow cell was used to sequence each immunoSEQ 96-well plate. The study's processing was this. Because the immunoSEQ output included only junctional sequences and no quality scores, the filtering could not be the same as the filtering used for full-length reads. Sequences were annotated with PyIR, a Python wrapper for IgBLAST v1.9, and V/J genes and CDR3 were assigned using IMGT germline references. Reads with weak V/J assignments (E-value above 1e-6), missing CDR3, stop codons, out-of-frame junctions, or ambiguous translated residues were removed. V3J clonotypes were defined by identical inferred V gene, J gene, and CDR3 amino acid sequence. Percentage overlap between repertoires was computed as shared unique clonotypes divided by the size of the smaller repertoire. Richness of each repertoire was evaluated using RTK rarefaction, the Chao1 estimator, and Recon v2.1 estimates of unobserved clonotypes. Generation probabilities for all TCRbeta clonotypes obtained by the gDNA method from a handful of donors were computed using OLGA. In TCRdb, the immuneACCESS table is reduced to in-frame sequences with V and J assigned. These tables do not hold every clone; where another copy was compared, an unresolved V gene accounts for under half, and the others remain unexplained. V and J calls and clone size are as listed in that table; D and trimming were resolved from the DNA. This sample holds 2 million to 3 million clones; 93% were observed only once. The ten largest clones represent approximately 0.36% of the sample.

Results the study describes overall, beyond this receptor: Incomplete sequencing was indicated by rarefaction of sorted-subset datasets, despite the large sequencing depth. Based on pairwise subsampling, the degree of clonotype sharing among donors was expected to be affected by sequencing depth. Compared with non-shared clonotypes, clonotypes shared by all four sorted-subset donors had higher generation probabilities. Naive subsets generally had larger estimated clonotype richness than memory subsets did. The genetic and exposure-history diversity represented was limited by the small number of donors. When several donors were compared, the shared fraction of clonotypes was around 4.6% for naive CD4, about 4% for naive CD8, roughly 2.3% for memory CD4, and around 0.37% for memory CD8. Sampling was limited to blood, and TCR repertoires in tissue likely differ from TCR repertoires in blood.

Healthy HIV-negative adults with no recently reported acute infections or vaccinations were included as donors. Every donor was a Caucasian adult residing in Nashville, Tennessee, USA. CD4+ T cells were enriched by magnetic negative selection, after which naive cells were positively selected on CD45RA and the negative fraction was taken as the memory subset. Blood was collected by leukapheresis, and PBMCs were isolated by Ficoll-Histopaque density gradient centrifugation and then cryopreserved in liquid nitrogen vapor phase. Analytical flow cytometry was used to check the purity and quantity of every magnetically sorted T cell population. Genomic DNA was isolated from every sorted fraction and measured by UV absorbance on a Nanodrop 2000c. V lost 4 bases and J lost 2 bases, and the count of bases not matched to a germline gene is 1. The CDR3 runs 13 amino acids, cysteine and phenylalanine included. Of all the DNA, just the CDR3 is kept, 39 bases in frame from base 1. CDR1 is given as MNHNS and CDR2 as SASEGT, both from the germline V gene.

Recombination joined TRBV6-1 with TRBJ1-1; the central 7 bases match TRBD1. Specimen: naive CD4+ T cells from PBMCs. In light of the paper, this sample's cell subset or site label describes: CD45RA+ positively selected. This sequence was found in a man younger than 30 in good health. Some clones in this sample may be carry-over from other donors' samples. CDR3 protein: CASSGQGNTEAFF. The DNA sequence is given as TGTGCCAGCAGTGGACAGGGAAACACTGAAGCTTTCTTT.